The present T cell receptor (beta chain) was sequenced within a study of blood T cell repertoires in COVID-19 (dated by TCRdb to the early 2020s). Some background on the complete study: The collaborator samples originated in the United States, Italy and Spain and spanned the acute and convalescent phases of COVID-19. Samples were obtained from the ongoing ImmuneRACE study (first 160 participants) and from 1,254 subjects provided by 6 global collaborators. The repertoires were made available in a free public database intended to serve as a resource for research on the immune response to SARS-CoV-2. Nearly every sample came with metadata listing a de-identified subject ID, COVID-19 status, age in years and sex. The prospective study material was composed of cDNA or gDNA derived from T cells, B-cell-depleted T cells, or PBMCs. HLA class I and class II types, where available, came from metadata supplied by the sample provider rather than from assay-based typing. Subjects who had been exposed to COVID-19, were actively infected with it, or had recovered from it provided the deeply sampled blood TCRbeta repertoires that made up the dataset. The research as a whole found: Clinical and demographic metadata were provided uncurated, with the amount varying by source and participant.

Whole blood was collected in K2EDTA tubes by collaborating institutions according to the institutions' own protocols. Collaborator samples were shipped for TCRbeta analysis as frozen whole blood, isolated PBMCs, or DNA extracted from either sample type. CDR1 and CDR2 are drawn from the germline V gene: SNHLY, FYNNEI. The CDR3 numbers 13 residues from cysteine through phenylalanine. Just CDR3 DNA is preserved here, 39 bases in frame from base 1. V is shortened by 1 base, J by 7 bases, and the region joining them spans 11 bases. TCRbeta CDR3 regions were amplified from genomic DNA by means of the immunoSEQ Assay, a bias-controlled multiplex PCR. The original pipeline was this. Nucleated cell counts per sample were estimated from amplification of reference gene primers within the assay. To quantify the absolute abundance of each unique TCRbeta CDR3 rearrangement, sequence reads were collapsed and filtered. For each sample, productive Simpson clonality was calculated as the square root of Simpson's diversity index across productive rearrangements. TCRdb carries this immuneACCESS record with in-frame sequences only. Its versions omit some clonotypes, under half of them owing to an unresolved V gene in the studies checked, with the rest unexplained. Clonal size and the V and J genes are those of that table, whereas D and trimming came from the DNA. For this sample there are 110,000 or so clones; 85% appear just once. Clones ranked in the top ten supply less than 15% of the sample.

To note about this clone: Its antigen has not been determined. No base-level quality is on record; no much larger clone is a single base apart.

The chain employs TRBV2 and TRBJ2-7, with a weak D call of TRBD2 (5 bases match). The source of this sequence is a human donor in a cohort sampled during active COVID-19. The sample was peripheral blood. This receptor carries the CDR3 CASSEVGSREQYF. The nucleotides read TGTGCCAGCAGTGAAGTGGGGAGTCGGGAGCAGTACTTC.